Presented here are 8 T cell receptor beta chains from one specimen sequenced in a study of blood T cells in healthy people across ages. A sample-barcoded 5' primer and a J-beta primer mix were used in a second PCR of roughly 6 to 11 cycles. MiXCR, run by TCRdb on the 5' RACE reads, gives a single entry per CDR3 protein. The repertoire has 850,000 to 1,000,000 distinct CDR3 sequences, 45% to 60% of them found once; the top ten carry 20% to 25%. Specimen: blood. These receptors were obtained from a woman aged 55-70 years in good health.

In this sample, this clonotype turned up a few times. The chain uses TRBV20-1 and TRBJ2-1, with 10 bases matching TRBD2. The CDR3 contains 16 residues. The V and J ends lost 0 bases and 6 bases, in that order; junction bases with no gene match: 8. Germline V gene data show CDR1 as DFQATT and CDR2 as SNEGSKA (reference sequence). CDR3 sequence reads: CSARDLGLAGANEQFF. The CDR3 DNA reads TGCAGTGCTAGAGATCTTGGGCTAGCGGGAGCCAATGAGCAGTTCTTC.

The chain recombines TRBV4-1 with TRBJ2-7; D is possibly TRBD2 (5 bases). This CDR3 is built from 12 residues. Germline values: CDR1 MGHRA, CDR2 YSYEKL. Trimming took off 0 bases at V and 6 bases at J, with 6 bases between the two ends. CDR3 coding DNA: TGCGCCAGCAGCCAAGAAGGACTCGAGCAGTACTTC. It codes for CASSQEGLEQYF.

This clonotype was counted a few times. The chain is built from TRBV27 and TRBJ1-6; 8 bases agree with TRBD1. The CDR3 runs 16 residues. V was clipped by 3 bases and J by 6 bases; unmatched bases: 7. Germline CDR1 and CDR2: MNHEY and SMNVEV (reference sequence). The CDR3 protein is CASSFLGDRSNSPLHF. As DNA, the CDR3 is TGTGCCAGCAGTTTTTTGGGGGACAGGTCTAATTCACCCCTCCACTTT.

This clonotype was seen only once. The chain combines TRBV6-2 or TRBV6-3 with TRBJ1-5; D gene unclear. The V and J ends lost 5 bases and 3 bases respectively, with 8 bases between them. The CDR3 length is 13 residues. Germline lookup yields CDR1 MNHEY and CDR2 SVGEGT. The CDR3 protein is CASSKGNNQPQHF. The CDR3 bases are TGTGCCAGCAGTAAAGGAAACAATCAGCCCCAGCATTTT.

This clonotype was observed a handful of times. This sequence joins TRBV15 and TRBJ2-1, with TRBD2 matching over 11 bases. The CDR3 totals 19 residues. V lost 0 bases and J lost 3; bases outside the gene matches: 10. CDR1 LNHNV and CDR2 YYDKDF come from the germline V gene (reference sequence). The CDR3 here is CATSRETLAGGSFYNEQFF. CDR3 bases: TGTGCCACCAGCAGAGAGACGCTAGCGGGAGGTTCGTTCTACAATGAGCAGTTCTTC.

CDR3 bases: TGTGCCAGCAGTCCGTATATGCGTCTCTTGGAAGAGACCCAGTTCTTC. It specifies CASSPYMRLLEETQFF. This chain connects TRBV28 to TRBJ2-1; D remains unclear. The V gene's germline CDR1 is MDHEN and CDR2 SYDVKM. V lost 5 bases and J lost 13, with 27 bases in between. The CDR3 runs 16 residues. The full variable domain, its missing parts supplied by reference TRBV28 and TRBJ2-1, is DVKVTQSSRYLVKRTGEKVFLECVQDMDHENMFWYRQDPGLGLRLIYFSYDVKMKEKGDIPEGYSVSREKKERFSLILESASTNQTSMYLCASSPYMRLLEETQFFGPGTRLTVL.

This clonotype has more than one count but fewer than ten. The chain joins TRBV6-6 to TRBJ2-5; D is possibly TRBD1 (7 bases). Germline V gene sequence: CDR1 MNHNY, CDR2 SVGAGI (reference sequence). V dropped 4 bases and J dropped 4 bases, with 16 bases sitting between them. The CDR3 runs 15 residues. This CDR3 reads CASSSLGTAGETQYF. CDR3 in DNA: TGTGCCAGCAGTTCACTCGGGACAGCGGGAGAGACCCAGTACTTC.

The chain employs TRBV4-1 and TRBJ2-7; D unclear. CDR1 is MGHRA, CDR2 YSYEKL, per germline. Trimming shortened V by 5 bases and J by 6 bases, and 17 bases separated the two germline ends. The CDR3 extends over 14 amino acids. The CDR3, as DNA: TGCGCCAGCAGCTCCTATAAGGGTCTCCGCGAGCAGTACTTC. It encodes CASSSYKGLREQYF.